The 32 T cell receptor beta chains below all came from one sample that was sequenced in a study of blood T cells in healthy people across ages. The use of a sample-barcoded 5' primer and a J-beta primer mix characterized a second PCR of 7 to 11 cycles. TCRdb re-called the 5' RACE reads through MiXCR, storing one row per CDR3 protein. This sample has 540,000 or so distinct CDR3 sequences, with 25% to 30% found just once. The source material was blood. The source of these receptors is a woman between 70 and 85 years old in good health.

This clonotype was seen a few times. The chain couples TRBV20-1 to TRBJ2-3; 8 bases line up with TRBD2. Germline CDR1 and CDR2: DFQATT and SNEGSKA (reference sequence). With 1 base clipped from V and 3 bases from J, the junction kept 6 bases outside the gene matches. The CDR3 has 15 residues. The CDR3 coding sequence is TGCAGTGCTAGAGGAGGGCGGGGGGTGACAGATACGCAGTATTTT. Translation gives CSARGGRGVTDTQYF.

The V call is TRBV12-3 or TRBV12-4, the J call TRBJ1-2; no clear D. This CDR3 contains 12 residues. V was trimmed by 2 bases and J by 5 bases, leaving 6 bases between them. CDR3 protein: CASSLYGYGYTF. CDR3 nucleotide sequence: TGTGCCAGCAGTTTATATGGGTATGGCTACACCTTC.

The chain employs TRBV5-1 and TRBJ1-2, with 10 bases fitting TRBD1. This CDR3 is 15 amino acids long. Unmatched junction bases numbered 8, after V lost 0 bases and J lost 9 bases. Germline V gene sequence: CDR1 SGHRS, CDR2 YFSETQ. The CDR3 nucleotides read TGCGCCAGCAGCTTGGATGGACAGGGGGTTTATAGCTACACCTTC. Amino acid sequence: CASSLDGQGVYSYTF. The whole variable domain, filled in from reference TRBV5-1 and TRBJ1-2, reads KAGVTQTPRYLIKTRGQQVTLSCSPISGHRSVSWYQQTPGQGLQFLFEYFSETQRNKGNFPGRFSGRQFSNSRSEMNVSTLELGDSALYLCASSLDGQGVYSYTFGSGTRLTVV.

CDR3 in DNA: TGTGCCAGCAGCCCGATAGCGGTGCACTCTGGGGCCAACGTCCTGACTTTC. Translation: CASSPIAVHSGANVLTF. The rearrangement joins TRBV4-2 to TRBJ2-6; perhaps TRBD2 as D (6 bases). CDR3 length: 17 amino acids. Between the trimmed V and J ends, which lost 4 bases and 0 bases, there was a span of 13 bases. Germline CDR1 is LGHNA and CDR2 is YNFKEQ.

V usage is TRBV20-1 and J usage is TRBJ2-5; D is uncertain. The last part of the DNA fits TRBJ2-7 better; the J call may be wrong. Germline V gives CDR1 DFQATT, CDR2 SNEGSKA (reference sequence). This CDR3 region has 15 residues. The CDR3, as DNA: TGCAGTGCTGGAACGGTCGGGCGTAGATCCTACGAGCAGTACTTC. This translates into CSAGTVGRRSYEQYF.

The CDR3 protein is CATRGRTSTDTQYF. Here the CDR3 DNA reads TGTGCCACCAGGGGACGAACTAGCACAGATACGCAGTATTTT. The chain recombines TRBV24-1 with TRBJ2-3; the D gene could be TRBD1 or TRBD2 (5 bases each). V was cut by 7 bases and J by 0 bases, with 10 bases left in between. CDR3 length: 14 amino acids. Germline CDR1 reads KGHDR; CDR2 reads SFDVKD.

About this clonotype itself: Germline is not matched at one junction end, which may reflect a read error. The chain carries TRBV3-1 and TRBJ2-3, with 8 nucleotides matching TRBD1. CDR1 is LGHDT, CDR2 YNNKEL, per germline (reference sequence). This CDR3 comprises 18 residues. This CDR3 is CASSQDVRTGVGTGTQYF. CDR3 DNA sequence: TGTGCCAGCAGCCAAGATGTGCGGACCGGGGTCGGGACAGGTACGCAGTATTTT.

This rearrangement joins TRBV6-1 to TRBJ2-6, with 8 bases fitting TRBD1. This CDR3 is built from 15 residues. V was pared by 4 bases and J by 2 bases, with 1 base of the junction left unmatched. Germline loops: CDR1 MNHNS, CDR2 SASEGT. CDR3 protein: CASSAGGAGANVLTF. The CDR3 DNA reads TGTGCCAGCAGTGCAGGGGGCGCTGGGGCCAACGTCCTGACTTTC.

This clonotype has just one count. One base away lies a much larger clone, so this may be a sequencing read error. The genes are TRBV29-1 and TRBJ2-5; D remains unclear. CDR1 is SQVTM, CDR2 ANQGSEA, per germline. CDR3 length: 12 residues. CDR3 in DNA: TGCGGCGTTGTGGAGTACCAAGAGACCCAGTACTTC. This encodes CGVVEYQETQYF.

The chain links TRBV5-5 to TRBJ2-2; TRBD1 matches 10 bases. This CDR3 spans 16 amino acids. The V segment lost 4 bases and the J segment 0 bases; nucleotides outside the gene matches: 3. CDR1 is SGHKS, CDR2 YYEKEE, per germline (reference sequence). CDR3 nucleotide sequence: TGTGCCAGCAGCGGGACAGGGGCCACGAACACCGGGGAGCTGTTTTTT. This codes for CASSGTGATNTGELFF. Using reference TRBV5-5 and TRBJ2-2 for the parts outside the CDR3, the full variable domain is DAGVTQSPTHLIKTRGQQVTLRCSPISGHKSVSWYQQVLGQGPQFIFQYYEKEERGRGNFPDRFSARQFPNYSSELNVNALLLGDSALYLCASSGTGATNTGELFFGEGSRLTVL.

This clonotype came up a few times. The genes are TRBV6-2 or TRBV6-3 and TRBJ2-1; TRBD2 aligns across 12 bases. The CDR3 spans 16 residues. CDR1 is MNHEY, CDR2 SVGEGT, per germline. V lost 5 bases and J lost 5; bases outside the gene matches: 7. The CDR3 coding sequence is TGTGCCAGCAGTCTAGCGGGGGGGCCTGGCGACAATGAGCAGTTCTTC. Its protein is CASSLAGGPGDNEQFF.

This clonotype was observed a few times. The chain combines TRBV24-1 with TRBJ1-5; D perhaps matches TRBD1 (5 bases). From germline, CDR1 is KGHDR and CDR2 SFDVKD. V was trimmed by 6 bases and J by 4 bases, leaving 12 bases between them. CDR3 length: 14 amino acids. The CDR3 loop reads CATSRAGYNQPQHF. The DNA for the CDR3 is TGTGCCACCAGTAGGGCAGGGTATAATCAGCCCCAGCATTTT.

In this sample, this clonotype turned up a few times. The chain couples TRBV7-6 to TRBJ1-2, with 7 bases fitting TRBD1. CDR3 length equals 16 residues. Unmatched junction bases numbered 8, after V lost 1 base and J lost 3 bases. Germline-derived CDR1 and CDR2 are SGHVS and FNYEAQ. The CDR3 loop is CASSLVEGAEDYGYTF. CDR3 bases: TGTGCCAGCAGCTTAGTAGAGGGGGCAGAGGACTATGGCTACACCTTC.

This clonotype turned up a few times. The chain uses TRBV5-1 and TRBJ1-1; D is unclear. V lost 7 bases, J lost 1 base, and 8 bases lay in between. Germline V lookup: CDR1 SGHRS, CDR2 YFSETQ. The CDR3 has 12 residues. The CDR3 here is CASQDPNTEAFF. CDR3 bases: TGCGCCAGCCAAGACCCGAACACTGAAGCTTTCTTT.

This clonotype was detected only a few times. Since no conserved phenylalanine or tryptophan closes the CDR3, a read error is the likely cause. It is unclear where the CDR3 begins or ends on the DNA, so no DNA is shown, and the CDR3 is as TCRdb lists it. V usage is TRBV6-2 or TRBV6-3 and J usage is TRBJ2-6. Per germline, CDR1 MNHEY and CDR2 SVGEGT. With termini counted, the CDR3 has 8 amino acids. CDR3 protein: CASSYSSI.

The DNA of the CDR3 is TGTGCCAGCAGCTCCTCCGACAGGGGTGGGTCCCAGCATTTT. As protein: CASSSSDRGGSQHF. J is TRBJ1-5 and V is TRBV7-9; TRBD1 agrees at 8 bases. Germline V gene data show CDR1 as SEHNR and CDR2 as FQNEAQ (reference sequence). V was clipped by 4 bases and J by 11 bases; unmatched bases: 10. The CDR3 consists of 14 residues.

This clonotype occurred a few times. The rearrangement joins TRBV13 to TRBJ2-5, with 11 bases aligning to TRBD1. The end of the DNA fits TRBJ2-1 better, so the J call may be wrong. The germline V gene encodes CDR1 PRHDT and CDR2 FYEKMQ (reference sequence). This CDR3 comprises 16 residues. CDR3 region: CASSTRTGGLYNEQFF. The CDR3 DNA follows: TGTGCCAGCAGCACCCGGACAGGGGGCTTGTACAATGAGCAGTTCTTC.

The J gene is TRBJ1-2, the V gene TRBV10-3; D call uncertain. The CDR3 loop spans 12 amino acids. Trimming pared 2 bases from V and 4 bases from J, leaving 5 bases between. CDR1 ENHRY and CDR2 SYGVKD come from the germline V gene. This chain's CDR3 is CAISENGYGYTF. As DNA, the CDR3 is TGTGCCATCAGTGAGAATGGCTATGGCTACACCTTC.

On this clonotype itself: The conserved closing phenylalanine or tryptophan is absent in this CDR3, likely reflecting a read error. This rearrangement joins TRBV18 to TRBJ1-1, with D unclear. CDR1 KGHSH and CDR2 LQKENI come from the germline V gene. The CDR3 runs to 22 residues. Deletions cut 1 base from V and 0 bases from J, with 30 bases between. The CDR3 loop reads CASSPHPITGRTTKTMNTEAFS. In nucleotides, the CDR3 is TGTGCCAGCTCACCACACCCCATTACCGGACGGACGACAAAAACAATGAACACTGAAGCTTTCTCT.

This chain joins TRBV30 and TRBJ1-6; TRBD1 matches 8 bases. Trimming cost V 5 bases and J 7 bases; bases outside gene matches: 4. The length of the CDR3 is 13 residues. Germline CDR1 is GTSNPN and CDR2 is SVGIG (reference sequence). CDR3 nucleotide sequence: TGTGCCTGGGGACAGGGTCCAAATTCACCCCTCCACTTT. Translated, it gives CAWGQGPNSPLHF. The full variable domain, in which reference TRBV30 and TRBJ1-6 provide the parts outside the CDR3, is SQTIHQWPATLVQPVGSPLSLECTVEGTSNPNLYWYRQAAGRGLQLLFYSVGIGQISSEVPQNLSASRPQDRQFILSSKKLLLSDSGFYLCAWGQGPNSPLHFGNGTRLTVT.

This chain joins TRBV20-1 and TRBJ1-4, with D uncertain. V lost 7 bases to trimming and J lost 4 bases, with 10 bases between them. The germline V gene has CDR1 DFQATT and CDR2 SNEGSKA (reference sequence). CDR3 length: 12 amino acids. The CDR3 nucleotides read TGCAGTGGGGCACAGCTTAATGAAAAACTGTTTTTT. Protein product: CSGAQLNEKLFF.

The chain is built from TRBV7-2 and TRBJ2-1, with 14 bases aligning to TRBD2. The germline V gene encodes CDR1 SGHTA and CDR2 FQGNSA. CDR3 length equals 17 residues. Trimming took 1 base from V and 5 from J; bases not matched to a gene: 4. The CDR3 DNA follows: TGTGCCAGCAGCTTAGTTGGGGGACTAGCGGGGGACAATGAGCAGTTCTTC. It specifies CASSLVGGLAGDNEQFF. Combining the CDR3 with reference TRBV7-2 and TRBJ2-1 gives the whole variable domain GAGVSQSPSNKVTEKGKDVELRCDPISGHTALYWYRQSLGQGLEFLIYFQGNSAPDKSGLPSDRFSAERTGGSVSTLTIQRTQQEDSAVYLCASSLVGGLAGDNEQFFGPGTRLTVL.

The V gene is TRBV4-3, the J gene TRBJ2-3, with a tentative D call TRBD2 (6 bases). This CDR3 spans 14 amino acids. Germline values: CDR1 LGHNA, CDR2 YSLEER. V was trimmed by 2 bases and J by 5 bases, leaving 11 bases between them. CDR3 in DNA: TGCGCCAGCAGCCAACGGAGGGGAGGAGATACGCAGTATTTT. Its translation is CASSQRRGGDTQYF.

This clonotype was counted only a few times. The gene calls are TRBV6-1 and TRBJ2-3; 9 bases match TRBD1. CDR3 length: 15 residues. Looked up from germline, CDR1 is MNHNS and CDR2 is SASEGT. Unmatched junction bases numbered 12, after V lost 7 bases and J lost 7 bases. In DNA, the CDR3 is TGTGCCAGCACGGGCGGGACAGGGTCTCAATATACGCAGTATTTT. Encoded protein: CASTGGTGSQYTQYF.

This chain joins TRBV11-2 and TRBJ1-6; 7 bases are a match to TRBD1. This CDR3 has 15 amino acids. V was clipped by 0 bases and J by 9 bases; unmatched bases: 5. Germline-derived CDR1 and CDR2 are SGHAT and FQNNGV. CDR3 in amino acids: CASSLERQGSSPLHF. Written as DNA, the CDR3 is TGTGCCAGCAGCTTAGAACGACAGGGCAGTTCACCCCTCCACTTT.

This clonotype has a handful of counts. The chain combines TRBV13 with TRBJ2-5, with 15 positions matching TRBD2. The CDR3 covers 16 residues. V lost 4 bases to trimming and J lost 4 bases; unmatched junction nucleotides: 4. Germline CDR1 PRHDT, CDR2 FYEKMQ (reference sequence). The CDR3 DNA reads as TGTGCCAGCAGCTCCGGACTAGCGGGGGGGACAGAGACCCAGTACTTC. This encodes CASSSGLAGGTETQYF.

The V call is TRBV24-1, the J call TRBJ2-3; a possible D gene is TRBD2 (6 bases). This CDR3 is 14 amino acids long. V lost 10 bases, J lost 0 bases, and 13 bases lay in between. The germline V gene has CDR1 KGHDR and CDR2 SFDVKD. The CDR3 DNA sequence: TGTGCCACTACGGGCGGGGTTAGCACAGATACGCAGTATTTT. Protein product: CATTGGVSTDTQYF.

The rearrangement joins TRBV15 to TRBJ2-5, with D possibly matching TRBD2 (5 bases). Trimming took 6 bases from V and 4 from J, leaving 18 bases between them. In germline, CDR1 is LNHNV, CDR2 YYDKDF (reference sequence). The CDR3 runs to 15 residues. CDR3 residues: CATSKPGFEGETQYF. DNA of the CDR3: TGTGCCACCAGTAAACCGGGATTCGAGGGAGAGACCCAGTACTTC.

The chain is built from TRBV4-2 and TRBJ2-6; D not resolved. Germline CDR1 LGHNA, CDR2 YNFKEQ. V lost 3 bases, J lost 0 bases, and 12 bases lay in between. The CDR3 sequence is 17 residues long. CDR3 protein: CASSQVTISSGANVLTF. The CDR3 bases are TGTGCCAGCAGCCAGGTCACAATAAGCTCTGGGGCCAACGTCCTGACTTTC.

This rearrangement joins TRBV5-1 to TRBJ2-1, with D unresolved. Germline V gene lookup returns CDR1 SGHRS and CDR2 YFSETQ. Trimming left V 0 bases short and J 0 bases short, with 10 bases between. The CDR3 is made up of 16 amino acids. CDR3 amino acids: CASSLVAVSSYNEQFF. CDR3 coding DNA: TGCGCCAGCAGCTTGGTGGCGGTAAGCTCCTACAATGAGCAGTTCTTC.

The chain uses TRBV7-9 and TRBJ2-7; 10 bases map to TRBD1. This CDR3 contains 15 residues. Germline CDR1 and CDR2: SEHNR and FQNEAQ (reference sequence). J gave up 2 bases and V 8 bases, and 9 bases lay outside the gene matches. CDR3 sequence: CASLSGTGAAYEQYF. DNA for the CDR3: TGTGCCAGCCTCTCCGGGACAGGGGCAGCCTACGAGCAGTACTTC.

This clonotype has a handful of counts. This rearrangement joins TRBV5-1 to TRBJ2-1; a possible D gene is TRBD1 (6 bases). The J call could be wrong; TRBJ2-5 is a better fit for the DNA end. CDR3 length: 16 amino acids. Germline V gene sequence: CDR1 SGHRS, CDR2 YFSETQ. The CDR3 nucleotides are TGCGCCAGCAGCTTGTCTACAGGGAAAGGGCAAGAGACCCAGTACTTC. Amino acids: CASSLSTGKGQETQYF.